Presented here are 24 T cell receptor beta chains from one specimen sequenced in a study of molecular identifiers for immune sequencing clone quantification (dated by TCRdb to 2017 to 2018). Libraries were constructed by PCR. Sequencing instrument: Illumina HiSeq 4000. TCRdb handled the public reads itself, with Q25 trimming in fastp and clone calling in MiXCR, and kept productive beta chains. When rows share a CDR3 protein, they turn into one entry using the most common DNA and genes. The sample table contains under 650,000 distinct CDR3 sequences; only one count was recorded for just under 20% of them. Clones ranked in the top ten supply around 0.86% of the sample. The sequenced sample was naive CD8+ T cells from blood, with Jurkat cell RNA spiked in. Sample cell subset or site, as interpreted from the label and publication: FACS-sorted CD8+CD4-CCR7+CD45RA+ naive T cells. These TCRs come from a human donor in good health. Some libraries in this study had Jurkat cell RNA spiked in.

This clonotype was detected ten times or more. The chain couples TRBV7-9 to TRBJ2-3, with D possibly TRBD1 on 6 matching bases. CDR1 is SEHNR, CDR2 FQNEAQ, per germline (reference sequence). This CDR3 is 16 amino acids long. With 4 bases removed from V and 1 base from J, the gap between germline ends came to 15 bases. The CDR3, as DNA: TGTGCCAGCAGCTCGGGCCCTGGGGGCCGCACAGATACGCAGTATTTT. Translation gives CASSSGPGGRTDTQYF.

This clonotype has a count of ten or more. This CDR3 reads CASSFQGSNQPQHF. For the CDR3, the DNA is TGTGCCAGCAGCTTTCAGGGGAGCAATCAGCCCCAGCATTTT. This chain joins TRBV27 and TRBJ1-5; D is perhaps TRBD1 (6 bases). The CDR3 covers 14 residues. Germline V gene data show CDR1 as MNHEY and CDR2 as SMNVEV (reference sequence). Trimming pared 6 bases from V and 1 base from J, leaving 10 bases between.

Details on this clonotype: A much bigger clone sits one base away, suggesting this may be a read error. The chain uses TRBV14 and TRBJ2-1; 12 nucleotides match TRBD2. Germline values: CDR1 SGHDN, CDR2 FVKESK. The CDR3 totals 15 residues. Written as DNA, the CDR3 is TGTACCAGCAGCCAGTGGACTAGCGGGGTAAATGAGCAGTTCTTC. Translation gives CTSSQWTSGVNEQFF.

In regard to this clonotype: Possible read error: a much larger clone is one base away. The rearrangement uses TRBV5-4 and TRBJ2-3, with D possibly being TRBD2 (6 bases). CDR3 size: 14 residues. The germline gives CDR1 SGHNT, CDR2 YYREEE (reference sequence). The V end was cut by 3 bases, the J end by 6 bases, with 14 bases between. The CDR3 DNA reads as TGTGCCAGCAGCTCGGGCCGGGGGAAGGATACGCAGTATTTT. It specifies CASSSGRGKDTQYF.

Only a few counts were recorded for this clonotype. The chain joins TRBV7-6 to TRBJ1-1, with a weak D call TRBD1 (5 bases). The CDR3 runs 16 residues. The germline V and J ends were trimmed by 5 bases and 2 bases, with 18 bases remaining between them. CDR1 and CDR2 (germline): SGHVS, FNYEAQ. The CDR3 here is CASSPRDPSLNTEAFF. The CDR3 DNA is TGTGCCAGCAGCCCACGGGACCCCTCATTAAACACTGAAGCTTTCTTT.

The rearrangement joins TRBV7-6 to TRBJ2-7; D unclear. The ends were cut back, 4 bases at V and 6 bases at J, with 19 bases in the middle. The CDR3 is made up of 15 amino acids. The germline gives CDR1 SGHVS, CDR2 FNYEAQ. Here the CDR3 reads CASSSEAGFFGEQYF. CDR3 DNA: TGTGCCAGCAGCTCTGAGGCAGGTTTTTTTGGCGAGCAGTACTTC. Drawing the rest from reference TRBV7-6 and TRBJ2-7, the complete variable domain is GAGVSQSPRYKVTKRGQDVALRCDPISGHVSLYWYRQALGQGPEFLTYFNYEAQQDKSGLPNDRFSAERPEGSISTLTIQRTEQRDSAMYRCASSSEAGFFGEQYFGPGTRLTVT.

This clonotype occurred a few times. At one of its ends the junction is not consistent with the germline gene, which may arise from a read error. This chain links TRBV14 with TRBJ2-2, with D possibly matching TRBD1 (7 bases). CDR3 length: 16 amino acids. Germline V gene sequence: CDR1 SGHDN, CDR2 FVKESK. The DNA for the CDR3 is TGTGCCAGCAGCCCCCCCAGGGGGGCAAGGTCAGGGGGGCTGTTTTTT. Translating it yields CASSPPRGARSGGLFF.

There are many counts of this clonotype. The V and J genes are TRBV20-1 and TRBJ1-2, with D hard to call. CDR3 length: 13 amino acids. Germline assignment: CDR1 DFQATT and CDR2 SNEGSKA (reference sequence). The V and J ends lost 6 bases and 0 bases respectively, with 11 bases between them. CDR3 region: CSAVPRTNYGYTF. The CDR3 DNA reads as TGCAGTGCCGTGCCAAGGACTAACTATGGCTACACCTTC.

On this clonotype itself: It may be a read error: a sequence one base away is much more abundant. The chain recombines TRBV7-9 with TRBJ2-2; a possible D gene is TRBD2 (5 bases). The CDR3 runs 14 residues. The germline V gene encodes CDR1 SEHNR and CDR2 FQNEAQ (reference sequence). The CDR3 here is CASSLDRSPGELVF. The CDR3 nucleotides are TGTGCCAGCAGCTTAGATAGGTCGCCCGGGGAGCTGGTTTTT.

Of note for this clonotype: At one end the junction does not follow the germline gene, possibly because of a read error. The chain's CDR3 is CAWSGISNQPQRF. DNA for the CDR3: TGTGCCTGGAGTGGTATAAGCAATCAGCCCCAGCGTTTT. The chain carries TRBV30 and TRBJ1-5; the D is unclear. The germline CDR1 and CDR2 sequences are GTSNPN and SVGIG (reference sequence). This CDR3 has 13 residues.

This clonotype was recorded many times. The chain employs TRBV12-3 or TRBV12-4 and TRBJ2-3, with D perhaps TRBD2 (5 bases). The CDR3 is made up of 13 amino acids. Trimming shortened V by 6 bases and J by 6 bases, and 13 bases separated the two germline ends. The CDR3 coding sequence is TGTGCCAGCAGGGCCCTGGGAGCCGATACGCAGTATTTT. Its translation: CASRALGADTQYF.

About this clonotype: This clone may be a read error of a much larger clone one base away. This CDR3 fails to terminate in the conserved phenylalanine or tryptophan, so it likely reflects a read error. The chain is built from TRBV12-3 or TRBV12-4 and TRBJ1-2; a possible D gene is TRBD1 (6 bases). There are 15 residues in the CDR3. V dropped 3 bases and J dropped 4 bases, with 15 bases sitting between them. The CDR3 DNA follows: TGTGCCAGCAGTTTGGCGGGGGGCGGCAGCTATGGCTACACCCTC. This translates into CASSLAGGGSYGYTL.

The rearrangement joins TRBV10-3 to TRBJ2-7, with 12 bases identical to TRBD2. Germline CDR1 is ENHRY and CDR2 is SYGVKD. The V gene end was trimmed by 3 bases and the J gene end by 6 bases; junction bases not matched to a gene: 3. The CDR3 totals 14 residues. The CDR3 protein is CAISDPGLAGEQYF. CDR3 nucleotide sequence: TGTGCCATCAGTGACCCGGGACTAGCGGGCGAGCAGTACTTC.

This clonotype was picked up many times. This chain connects TRBV28 to TRBJ2-3; 7 bases are shared with TRBD1. With 0 bases clipped from V and 1 base from J, the junction kept 4 bases outside the gene matches. The CDR3 loop spans 16 amino acids. CDR1 is MDHEN, CDR2 SYDVKM, per germline. For the CDR3, the DNA is TGTGCCAGCAGTTTATGGGGGGACAGCCGCACAGATACGCAGTATTTT. Translating it yields CASSLWGDSRTDTQYF.

This clonotype occurred many times. V gene TRBV25-1 combines with J gene TRBJ2-7; no definite D call. Germline CDR1 and CDR2: MGHDK and SYGVNS. This CDR3 contains 13 residues. V lost 5 bases to trimming and J lost 2 bases, with 10 bases between them. CDR3 residues: CASSLQDPYEQYF. CDR3 nucleotide sequence: TGTGCCAGCAGTCTGCAGGACCCCTACGAGCAGTACTTC.

V gene TRBV7-9 combines with J gene TRBJ1-3; no firm D call. Trimming pared 3 bases from V and 0 bases from J, leaving 18 bases between. The CDR3 consists of 18 residues. Germline V gene lookup returns CDR1 SEHNR and CDR2 FQNEAQ (reference sequence). The CDR3 is CASSFSIYGFHSGNTIYF. In DNA, the CDR3 is TGTGCCAGCAGCTTCAGCATATACGGGTTTCACTCTGGAAACACCATATATTTT.

V gene TRBV20-1 combines with J gene TRBJ1-2; D is possibly TRBD1 (6 bases). This CDR3 spans 14 amino acids. Germline assignment: CDR1 DFQATT and CDR2 SNEGSKA (reference sequence). Trimming removed 1 base at V and 0 bases at J, with 9 bases between. The CDR3 reads CSARAQGTNYGYTF. In DNA form, the CDR3 reads TGCAGTGCTAGAGCTCAGGGGACTAACTATGGCTACACCTTC.

This clonotype was seen ten or more times. The CDR3 spells CASGPGNRVEQYF. CDR3 DNA sequence: TGTGCCAGCGGGCCCGGGAACCGGGTCGAGCAGTACTTC. The chain employs TRBV2 and TRBJ2-7; D is perhaps TRBD2 (5 bases). Germline-derived CDR1 and CDR2 are SNHLY and FYNNEI. With 8 bases removed from V and 6 bases from J, the gap between germline ends came to 17 bases. This CDR3 spans 13 amino acids.

This clonotype has a count of ten or more. The V and J genes are TRBV4-1 and TRBJ2-5, with D perhaps TRBD2 (5 bases). CDR3 length equals 12 residues. V lost 0 bases to trimming and J lost 9 bases, with 8 bases between them. CDR1 is MGHRA and CDR2 is YSYEKL in the germline V gene. As DNA, the CDR3 is TGCGCCAGCAGCCAAGATGGGCGGGCCCAGTACTTC. This codes for CASSQDGRAQYF.

This clonotype was observed many times. The J gene is TRBJ1-1, the V gene TRBV27; D is undetermined. Germline CDR1 is MNHEY and CDR2 is SMNVEV (reference sequence). V gave up 1 base and J gave up 6 bases, with 9 bases separating them. The CDR3 consists of 13 residues. CDR3: CASSLLGSPEAFF. CDR3 DNA sequence: TGTGCCAGCAGTTTATTGGGGAGTCCTGAAGCTTTCTTT.

This clonotype came up many times. The rearrangement joins TRBV11-1 to TRBJ1-1, with D maybe TRBD1 (6 bases). Trimming shortened V by 2 bases and J by 0 bases, and 19 bases separated the two germline ends. CDR3 size: 18 residues. The germline gives CDR1 SGHAT, CDR2 FQDESV (reference sequence). CDR3 amino acids: CASSLQPLGGGMNTEAFF. The CDR3 DNA sequence: TGTGCCAGCAGCTTACAACCCTTAGGGGGAGGAATGAACACTGAAGCTTTCTTT.

Comments on this clonotype: A read error may produce the germline difference seen at one junction end. The rearrangement joins TRBV27 to TRBJ2-7, with 10 bases lining up with TRBD1. Germline CDR1 and CDR2: MNHEY and SMNVEV (reference sequence). This CDR3 comprises 15 residues. The DNA for the CDR3 is TGTGCCGGCAGTTTATCGGGGACAGGGGACTACGAGCAGTACTTC. Encoded protein: CAGSLSGTGDYEQYF.

This clonotype was observed once. Since a much larger clone is just one base distant, this may be a read error. This rearrangement joins TRBV28 to TRBJ2-5, with 14 bases aligning to TRBD2. Germline CDR1 MDHEN, CDR2 SYDVKM. The CDR3 runs to 18 residues. The CDR3 spells CASSPGTGTSGSGETQCF. CDR3 DNA: TGTGCCAGCAGTCCCGGGACAGGGACTAGCGGGAGCGGAGAGACCCAGTGCTTC.

This clonotype came up a few times. The chain is built from TRBV24-1 and TRBJ2-2; possibly TRBD1 for D (5 bases). The V end was cut by 1 base, the J end by 5 bases, with 19 bases between. Germline values: CDR1 KGHDR, CDR2 SFDVKD. CDR3 size: 18 residues. The CDR3 region is CATSDFFGSHRNTGELFF. The CDR3 DNA reads TGTGCCACCAGTGATTTTTTTGGTTCTCACAGGAATACCGGGGAGCTGTTTTTT.